The next 11 T cell receptor beta chains were all read from a single sample in a study of control samples from healthy donors and cancer patients. The table came from immunoSEQ multiplex PCR; TCRdb's copy has only in-frame clones and leaves some out. The sample contains 100,000 to 150,000 clones, roughly 84% of which appear only once. Sequenced sample: blood. Receptors were obtained from a man aged 18 to 29 in good health.

V is TRBV2 and J is TRBJ1-1, with D perhaps matching TRBD1 (5 bases). V was pared by 6 bases and J by 0 bases, with 26 bases between. The CDR3 spans 19 residues. In germline, CDR1 is SNHLY, CDR2 FYNNEI. The CDR3 region is CASRWRGGSYGQVNTEAFF. The CDR3 region has the DNA TGTGCCAGCAGGTGGAGGGGTGGATCCTATGGACAAGTGAACACTGAAGCTTTCTTT.

This chain connects TRBV3-1 (or the pseudogene TRBV3-2) to TRBJ1-3; no clear D. Trimming shortened V by 0 bases and J by 4 bases, and 13 bases separated the two germline ends. Germline CDR1 is LGHDT and CDR2 is YNNKEL (reference sequence). The CDR3 length is 16 residues. Here the CDR3 reads CASSQDPGASGNTIYF. DNA of the CDR3: TGTGCCAGCAGCCAAGATCCAGGCGCGAGCGGAAACACCATATATTTT.

A single count supports this clone. The chain uses TRBV18 and TRBJ2-2, with D unclear. CDR3 length: 13 amino acids. The V end lost 6 bases, the J end lost 8 bases, and 13 bases lay between the germline ends. Germline V lookup: CDR1 KGHSH, CDR2 LQKENI. The CDR3 protein is CASSRNGMGELFF. CDR3 nucleotide sequence: TGTGCCAGCTCCCGAAATGGAATGGGGGAGCTGTTTTTT.

This chain connects TRBV5-1 to TRBJ2-1; D is unclear. Germline lookup yields CDR1 SGHRS and CDR2 YFSETQ. There are 13 residues in the CDR3. V was cut by 4 bases and J by 0 bases, with 5 bases left in between. The CDR3 spells CASSPGSYNEQFF. The CDR3 DNA reads as TGCGCCAGCAGCCCCGGCTCCTACAATGAGCAGTTCTTC.

This clone came up once. CDR3 protein: CASSDRGRGQPQHF. The CDR3 coding sequence is TGTGCCAGCAGTGACAGAGGGAGGGGGCAGCCCCAGCATTTT. The chain has TRBV25-1 and TRBJ1-5, with a possible D match to TRBD1 (6 bases). V was cut by 3 bases and J by 7 bases, with 13 bases left in between. This CDR3 is 14 amino acids long. Germline V gene sequence: CDR1 MGHDK, CDR2 SYGVNS.

This clone was detected once. The chain has TRBV9 and TRBJ2-1; D gene uncertain. V was clipped by 5 bases and J by 1 base, with 13 bases between them. CDR3 size: 15 residues. The germline V gene encodes CDR1 SGDLS and CDR2 YYNGEE. The CDR3 coding sequence is TGTGCCAGCAGTGTACTATCCGTATCCTACAATGAGCAGTTCTTC. This codes for CASSVLSVSYNEQFF.

The V and J genes are TRBV10-3 and TRBJ1-1, with 7 nucleotides matching TRBD1. V lost 6 bases, J lost 2 bases, and 6 bases stayed unmatched. The germline V gene has CDR1 ENHRY and CDR2 SYGVKD. The CDR3 spans 14 residues. The CDR3 region has the DNA TGTGCCATCAGGGGGACAGCCACTAACACTGAAGCTTTCTTT. Translating gives CAIRGTATNTEAFF.

This clone was recorded a few times. The chain recombines TRBV5-6 with TRBJ1-1; no clear D. Trimming removed 5 bases from V and 6 bases from J, with 8 bases in between. Germline assignment: CDR1 SGHDT and CDR2 YYEEEE. This CDR3 is 11 amino acids long. CDR3 coding DNA: TGTGCCAGCAGGTTAGCTGCTGAAGCTTTCTTT. Protein sequence: CASRLAAEAFF.

This clone was seen more than once but under ten times. The J gene is TRBJ1-1, the V gene TRBV27; unclear D gene. Per the germline V gene, CDR1 is MNHEY and CDR2 is SMNVEV (reference sequence). The CDR3 spans 14 residues. V gave up 2 bases and J gave up 3 bases, with 10 bases separating them. The DNA for the CDR3 is TGTGCCAGCAGTTTAGGGGTCCGATACACTGAAGCTTTCTTT. Translation gives CASSLGVRYTEAFF.

The V and J genes are TRBV18 and TRBJ1-3; D ambiguous. V lost 2 bases to trimming and J lost 0 bases, with 11 bases between them. Germline V CDR1 and CDR2: KGHSH, LQKENI. The CDR3 covers 16 residues. The DNA for the CDR3 is TGTGCCAGCTCACCAGGGCTTTTTTCCTCTGGAAACACCATATATTTT. Its translation is CASSPGLFSSGNTIYF.

The genes are TRBV27 and TRBJ1-4, with 7 bases identical to TRBD1. Trimming at V came to 3 bases and at J to 8 bases, leaving 12 bases not matched to a gene. The CDR3 loop spans 16 amino acids. Germline CDR1 MNHEY, CDR2 SMNVEV (reference sequence). CDR3 in DNA: TGTGCCAGCAGTTTTGATCGCCCGACAGGGTTGGAAAAACTGTTTTTT. Translated, it gives CASSFDRPTGLEKLFF. Together with reference TRBV27 and TRBJ1-4, the CDR3 gives the full variable domain: EAQVTQNPRYLITVTGKKLTVTCSQNMNHEYMSWYRQDPGLGLRQIYYSMNVEVTDKGDVPEGYKVSRKEKRNFPLILESPSPNQTSLYFCASSFDRPTGLEKLFFGSGTQLSVL.